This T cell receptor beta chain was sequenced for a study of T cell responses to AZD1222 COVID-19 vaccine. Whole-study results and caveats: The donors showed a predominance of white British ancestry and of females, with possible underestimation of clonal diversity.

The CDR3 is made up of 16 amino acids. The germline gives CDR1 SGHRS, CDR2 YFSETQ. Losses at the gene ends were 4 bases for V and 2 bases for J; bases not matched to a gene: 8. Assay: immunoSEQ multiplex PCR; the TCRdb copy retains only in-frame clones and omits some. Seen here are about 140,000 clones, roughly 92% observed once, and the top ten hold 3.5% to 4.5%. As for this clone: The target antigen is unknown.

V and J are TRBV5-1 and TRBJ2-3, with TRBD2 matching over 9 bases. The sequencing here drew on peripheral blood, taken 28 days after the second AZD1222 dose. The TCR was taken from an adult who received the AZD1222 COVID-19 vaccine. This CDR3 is CASSPRLAGDTDTQYF. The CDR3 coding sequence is TGCGCCAGCAGCCCAAGATTAGCGGGGGACACAGATACGCAGTATTTT.